This T cell receptor (beta chain) came from a study of blood T cell repertoires in COVID-19. Per the study methods: Nucleated cell number was recorded as an estimate derived from reference gene primer amplification. The method was immunoSEQ multiplex PCR; TCRdb's version includes in-frame clones alone and lacks a portion of them. That table is the source of V, J and clone size, and D and trimming were worked out from the DNA. Of about 100,000 clones detected, around 93% appear once; the ten largest clones hold about 18%. The trim removed 3 bases at V and 6 bases at J, leaving 4 bases unmatched. Germline lookup yields CDR1 SGHVS and CDR2 FNYEAQ. The CDR3 is made up of 15 amino acids.

The V gene is TRBV7-6, the J gene TRBJ2-5, with 13 bases aligning to TRBD2. The sequence came from a man aged 50 to 59 with acute or convalescent COVID-19. The sample consisted of peripheral blood. The CDR3 region has the DNA TGTGCCAGCAGCTTTACTAGCGGGGGGGCACAGACCCAGTACTTC. Residues: CASSFTSGGAQTQYF. The variable domain in full, with the rest retrieved from reference TRBV7-6 and TRBJ2-5, is GAGVSQSPRYKVTKRGQDVALRCDPISGHVSLYWYRQALGQGPEFLTYFNYEAQQDKSGLPNDRFSAERPEGSISTLTIQRTEQRDSAMYRCASSFTSGGAQTQYFGPGTRLLVL.